The 21 T cell receptor beta chains presented below share a single source sample, sequenced in a study of control samples from healthy donors and cancer patients. Data came from immunoSEQ multiplex PCR; TCRdb stores just in-frame clones and leaves some out. The data show 150,000 to 180,000 clones, with around 96% seen just once and about 5.2% held by the top ten. The sequencing input was blood. All receptors derive from a man in his forties in good health.

CDR3: CASSSASVNTEAFF. CDR3 DNA sequence: TGTGCCAGCAGTTCGGCTTCGGTGAACACTGAAGCTTTCTTT. The chain uses TRBV28 and TRBJ1-1; no firm D call. Germline CDR1 and CDR2: MDHEN and SYDVKM. V lost 4 bases, J lost 0 bases, and 9 bases lay in between. The CDR3 runs to 14 residues.

The V and J genes are TRBV12-3 or TRBV12-4 and TRBJ2-7, with no clear D. CDR3 length: 12 residues. V shed 1 base and J shed 6 bases, with 7 bases lying between them. CDR3 protein: CASSLGSTEQYF. The CDR3 DNA follows: TGTGCCAGCAGTTTAGGGTCGACCGAGCAGTACTTC.

The V and J genes are TRBV7-9 and TRBJ2-7, with D possibly TRBD1 on 6 matching bases. With 1 base removed from V and 6 bases from J, the gap between germline ends came to 13 bases. The germline CDR1 and CDR2 sequences are SEHNR and FQNEAQ (reference sequence). This CDR3 comprises 14 residues. CDR3 in amino acids: CASSLDRVHGEQYF. The CDR3 DNA reads TGTGCCAGCAGCTTAGACAGGGTCCATGGCGAGCAGTACTTC.

V and J are TRBV5-8 and TRBJ1-2; 9 nucleotides agree with TRBD1. The germline CDR1 and CDR2 sequences are SGHTS and YDEGEE. With 5 bases clipped from V and 4 bases from J, the junction kept 6 bases outside the gene matches. The CDR3 extends over 14 amino acids. Here the CDR3 DNA reads TGTGCCAGCAGGGGACAGGGCCCTGGCTATGGCTACACCTTC. Residues: CASRGQGPGYGYTF.

This sequence joins TRBV28 and TRBJ2-3; D gene uncertain. CDR1 is MDHEN, CDR2 SYDVKM, per germline. The V end lost 6 bases, the J end lost 5 bases, and 9 bases lay between the germline ends. The CDR3 loop spans 12 amino acids. As DNA, the CDR3 is TGTGCCAGCAGACGGACGGGAGATACGCAGTATTTT. Its protein is CASRRTGDTQYF.

This sequence joins TRBV11-2 and TRBJ1-5, with D perhaps TRBD1 (6 bases). CDR1 and CDR2 from the germline V gene are SGHAT and FQNNGV. This CDR3 is 14 amino acids long. The ends were cut back, 0 bases at V and 7 bases at J, with 10 bases in the middle. The CDR3 reads CASSLEQGAQPQHF. CDR3 DNA sequence: TGTGCCAGCAGCTTAGAACAGGGTGCCCAGCCCCAGCATTTT.

A remark on this clone: Distinct nucleotide sequences in the sample also encode this CDR3. This rearrangement joins TRBV18 to TRBJ1-4, with D maybe TRBD1 (5 bases). The CDR3 consists of 13 residues. Germline V gives CDR1 KGHSH, CDR2 LQKENI. The ends were cut back, 3 bases at V and 8 bases at J, with 10 bases in the middle. CDR3 residues: CASSPGVGEKLFF. DNA of the CDR3: TGTGCCAGCTCACCGGGGGTTGGAGAAAAACTGTTTTTT.

V usage is TRBV15 and J usage is TRBJ1-3, with unresolved D. This CDR3 region has 20 residues. V lost 1 base to trimming and J lost 0 bases, with 22 bases between them. CDR1 is LNHNV, CDR2 YYDKDF, per germline (reference sequence). DNA of the CDR3: TGTGCCACCAGCAGAGGAGGGTGGTCACCAAAACTTCTCTCTGGAAACACCATATATTTT. It codes for CATSRGGWSPKLLSGNTIYF.

This sequence joins TRBV28 and TRBJ1-3, with D uncertain. The CDR3 is 15 residues long. The V gene lost 2 bases and the J gene lost 3 bases, with 11 bases spanning the gap. CDR1 MDHEN and CDR2 SYDVKM come from the germline V gene. The CDR3 sequence: CASSLRGSIGNTIYF. CDR3 nucleotides: TGTGCCAGCAGTTTAAGAGGTTCGATTGGAAACACCATATATTTT.

The chain links TRBV24-1 to TRBJ2-1; TRBD1 matches at 7 bases. Trimming removed 4 bases from V and 0 bases from J; junction bases left unmatched: 5. The germline CDR1 and CDR2 sequences are KGHDR and SFDVKD. The length of the CDR3 is 16 residues. CDR3 DNA: TGTGCCACCAGTGACCGGGGACAGAACTCCTACAATGAGCAGTTCTTC. Amino acid sequence: CATSDRGQNSYNEQFF.

This CDR3 reads CAISESVPEQFF. CDR3 nucleotides: TGTGCCATCAGTGAGTCGGTGCCTGAGCAGTTCTTC. This sequence joins TRBV10-3 and TRBJ2-1; D gene uncertain. The CDR3 loop spans 12 amino acids. CDR1 is ENHRY and CDR2 is SYGVKD in the germline V gene. V shed 0 bases and J shed 9 bases, with 6 bases lying between them.

The CDR3 reads CASSLGDRSSYEQYF. The CDR3 DNA is TGTGCCAGCAGTCTCGGGGACAGGTCCTCCTACGAGCAGTACTTC. V and J are TRBV6-5 and TRBJ2-7; TRBD1 matches 8 bases. Germline CDR1 and CDR2: MNHEY and SVGAGI. The CDR3 sequence is 15 residues long. V was pared by 5 bases and J by 0 bases, with 6 bases of the junction left unmatched.

The chain carries TRBV20-1 and TRBJ1-2; 8 nucleotides agree with TRBD1. The germline CDR1 and CDR2 sequences are DFQATT and SNEGSKA (reference sequence). The CDR3 has 13 amino acids. V was clipped by 3 bases and J by 7 bases; unmatched bases: 7. CDR3 sequence reads: CSASWDRSRGYTF. CDR3 nucleotide sequence: TGCAGTGCTAGTTGGGACAGGTCTCGTGGCTACACCTTC.

This chain joins TRBV21-1 and TRBJ2-3. TRBV21-1 is recorded as a pseudogene. The CDR3 is made up of 16 amino acids. CDR3: CASSKEPLRIIYTQYF. CDR3 bases: TGTGCCAGCAGCAAAGAGCCTTTACGGATAATATATACGCAGTATTTT.

This clone was recorded a few times. The chain is built from TRBV7-2 and TRBJ2-3, with a tentative D call TRBD1 (6 bases). The CDR3 runs to 13 residues. Trimming took off 1 base at V and 14 bases at J, with 16 bases between the two ends. Germline V CDR1 and CDR2: SGHTA, FQGNSA. CDR3 sequence (DNA): TGTGCCAGCAGCTTAGTGGTTAGGGGGATCGGGTATTTT. It yields the protein CASSLVVRGIGYF.

The DNA for the CDR3 is TGTGCCAGCAGCTGGGGACAGGGGGCAACCGATACGCAGTATTTT. Its protein product is CASSWGQGATDTQYF. The chain is built from TRBV7-6 and TRBJ2-3, with TRBD1 identical over 12 bases. V lost 4 bases, J lost 6 bases, and 5 bases stayed unmatched. This CDR3 has 15 residues. Germline CDR1 SGHVS, CDR2 FNYEAQ. Together with reference TRBV7-6 and TRBJ2-3, the CDR3 gives the full variable domain: GAGVSQSPRYKVTKRGQDVALRCDPISGHVSLYWYRQALGQGPEFLTYFNYEAQQDKSGLPNDRFSAERPEGSISTLTIQRTEQRDSAMYRCASSWGQGATDTQYFGPGTRLTVL.

The V and J genes are TRBV24-1 and TRBJ1-5; D unresolved. Trimming took off 5 bases at V and 4 bases at J, with 8 bases between the two ends. The germline CDR1 and CDR2 sequences are KGHDR and SFDVKD. The CDR3 sequence is 13 residues long. CDR3 bases: TGTGCCACCAGTGGAGGGCGGAATCAGCCCCAGCATTTT. Protein: CATSGGRNQPQHF.

The chain joins TRBV6-5 to TRBJ2-5; the D gene is possibly TRBD1 (5 bases). The V gene lost 3 bases and the J gene lost 5 bases, with 16 bases spanning the gap. CDR3 length: 15 residues. The germline V gene encodes CDR1 MNHEY and CDR2 SVGAGI. Here the CDR3 DNA reads TGTGCCAGCAGTTATAGTAGGCAGGGTTTGGAGACCCAGTACTTC. It is translated as CASSYSRQGLETQYF.

This chain links TRBV6-5 with TRBJ1-2, with 8 bases fitting TRBD1. Germline CDR1 is MNHEY and CDR2 is SVGAGI. V was clipped by 4 bases and J by 4 bases; unmatched bases: 5. The CDR3 consists of 14 residues. The CDR3 DNA sequence: TGTGCCAGCAGTTTTGGACAGGGAGTCTATGGCTACACCTTC. Translated: CASSFGQGVYGYTF.

This clone was seen a single time. The chain has TRBV5-1 and TRBJ1-2; tentative D call: TRBD1 (6 bases). Germline values: CDR1 SGHRS, CDR2 YFSETQ. The CDR3 sequence is 13 residues long. Trimming cost V 4 bases and J 1 base, with 8 bases left between them. CDR3 sequence: CASSRQDNYGYTF. The CDR3 coding sequence is TGCGCCAGCAGCCGACAGGATAACTATGGCTACACCTTC.

The rearrangement uses TRBV24-1 and TRBJ1-5, with D possibly TRBD1 on 6 matching bases. The CDR3 is 14 amino acids. Germline V CDR1 and CDR2: KGHDR, SFDVKD. Between the trimmed V and J ends, which lost 5 bases and 7 bases, there was a span of 14 bases. The CDR3 region is CATSGQGKEQPQHF. The CDR3 nucleotides read TGTGCCACCAGTGGGCAGGGGAAGGAACAGCCCCAGCATTTT.